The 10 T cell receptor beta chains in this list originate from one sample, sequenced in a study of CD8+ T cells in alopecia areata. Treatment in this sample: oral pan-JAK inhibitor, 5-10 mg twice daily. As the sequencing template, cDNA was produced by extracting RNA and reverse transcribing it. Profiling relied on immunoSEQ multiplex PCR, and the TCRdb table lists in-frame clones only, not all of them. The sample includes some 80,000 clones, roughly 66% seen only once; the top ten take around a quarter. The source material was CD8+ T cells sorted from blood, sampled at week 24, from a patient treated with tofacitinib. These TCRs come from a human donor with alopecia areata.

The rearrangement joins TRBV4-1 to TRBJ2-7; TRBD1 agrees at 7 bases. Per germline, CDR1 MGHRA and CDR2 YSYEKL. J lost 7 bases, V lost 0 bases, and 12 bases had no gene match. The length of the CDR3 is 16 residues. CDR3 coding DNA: TGCGCCAGCAGCCAAGAGGCAGGGGGAGCGGAAACTGAGCAGTACTTC. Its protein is CASSQEAGGAETEQYF.

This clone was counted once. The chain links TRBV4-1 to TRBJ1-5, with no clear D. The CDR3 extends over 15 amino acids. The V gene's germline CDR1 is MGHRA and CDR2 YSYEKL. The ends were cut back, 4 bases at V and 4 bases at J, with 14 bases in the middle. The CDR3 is CASSPPGPSNQPQHF. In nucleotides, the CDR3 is TGCGCCAGCAGCCCCCCAGGACCGTCTAATCAGCCCCAGCATTTT.

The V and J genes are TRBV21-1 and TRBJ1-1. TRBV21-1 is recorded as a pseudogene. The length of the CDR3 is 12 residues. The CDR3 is CASSKGGTEAFF. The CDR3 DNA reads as TGTGCCAGCAGCAAAGGGGGCACTGAAGCTTTCTTT.

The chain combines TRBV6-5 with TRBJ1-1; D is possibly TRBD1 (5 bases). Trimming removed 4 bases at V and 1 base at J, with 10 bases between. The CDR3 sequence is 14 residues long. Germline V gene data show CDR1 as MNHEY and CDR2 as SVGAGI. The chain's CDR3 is CASSLDRKNTEAFF. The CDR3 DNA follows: TGTGCCAGCAGTTTAGACAGAAAGAACACTGAAGCTTTCTTT.

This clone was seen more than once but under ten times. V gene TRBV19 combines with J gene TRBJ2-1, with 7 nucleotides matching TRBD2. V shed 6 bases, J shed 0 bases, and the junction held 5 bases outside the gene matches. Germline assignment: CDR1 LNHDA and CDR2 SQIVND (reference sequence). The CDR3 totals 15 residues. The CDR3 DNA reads TGTGCCAGTAGCTCTAGCGGATACTCCTACAATGAGCAGTTCTTC. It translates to CASSSSGYSYNEQFF.

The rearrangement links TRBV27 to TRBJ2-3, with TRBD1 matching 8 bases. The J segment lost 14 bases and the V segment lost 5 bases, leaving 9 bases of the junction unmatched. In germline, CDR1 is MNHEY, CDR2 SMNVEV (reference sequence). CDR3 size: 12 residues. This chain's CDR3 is CASSKSGTGRYF. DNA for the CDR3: TGTGCCAGCAGTAAATCCGGGACAGGCCGGTATTTT.

CDR3 in DNA: TGTGCCAGCAGCTTCGGCAGGGGGCAGGGTGAGCAGTTCTTC. This encodes CASSFGRGQGEQFF. The chain employs TRBV5-4 and TRBJ2-1; TRBD1 matches 8 bases. Trimming took 2 bases from V and 9 from J; bases not matched to a gene: 7. Per the germline V gene, CDR1 is SGHNT and CDR2 is YYREEE (reference sequence). CDR3 length equals 14 residues.

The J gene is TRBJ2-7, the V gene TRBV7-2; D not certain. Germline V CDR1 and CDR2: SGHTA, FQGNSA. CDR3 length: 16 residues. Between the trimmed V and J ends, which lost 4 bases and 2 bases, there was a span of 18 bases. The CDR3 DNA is TGTGCCAGCAGCTGTGGTAAACTACTAAGCACCTACGAGCAGTACTTC. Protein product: CASSCGKLLSTYEQYF.

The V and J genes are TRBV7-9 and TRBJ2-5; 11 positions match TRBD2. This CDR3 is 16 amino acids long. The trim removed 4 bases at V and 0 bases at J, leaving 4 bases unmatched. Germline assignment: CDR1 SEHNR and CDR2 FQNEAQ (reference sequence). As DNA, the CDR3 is TGTGCCAGCAGCTCTAGGACTAGCGGGTACCAAGAGACCCAGTACTTC. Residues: CASSSRTSGYQETQYF.

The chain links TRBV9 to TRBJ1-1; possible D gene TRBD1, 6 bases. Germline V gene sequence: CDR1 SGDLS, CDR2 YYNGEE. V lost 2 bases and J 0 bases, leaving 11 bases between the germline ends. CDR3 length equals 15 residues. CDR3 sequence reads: CASSVTGHMNTEAFF. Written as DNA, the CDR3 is TGTGCCAGCAGCGTCACAGGGCATATGAACACTGAAGCTTTCTTT.